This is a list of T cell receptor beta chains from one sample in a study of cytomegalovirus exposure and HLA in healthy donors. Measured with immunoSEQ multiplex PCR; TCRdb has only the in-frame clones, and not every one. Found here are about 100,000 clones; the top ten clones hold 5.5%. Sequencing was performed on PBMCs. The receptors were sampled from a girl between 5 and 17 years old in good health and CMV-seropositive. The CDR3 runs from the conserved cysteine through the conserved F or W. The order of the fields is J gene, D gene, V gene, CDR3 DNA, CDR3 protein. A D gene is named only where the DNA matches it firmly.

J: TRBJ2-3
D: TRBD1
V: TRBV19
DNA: TGTGCCAGTACGCCGGGACAGGGGGCAACAGATACGCAGTATTTT
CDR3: CASTPGQGATDTQYF

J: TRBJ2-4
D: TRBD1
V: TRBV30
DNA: TGTGCCTGGAAGACAGGGGGTTCCAAAAACATTCAGTACTTC
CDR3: CAWKTGGSKNIQYF

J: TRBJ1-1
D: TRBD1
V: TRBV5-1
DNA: TGCGCCAGCAGGCTTATCCCAGGGGGCGAGTATATGAACACTGAAGCTTTCTTT
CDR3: CASRLIPGGEYMNTEAFF

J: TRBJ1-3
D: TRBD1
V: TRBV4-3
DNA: TGCGCCAGCAGCCAAGAGGACAGGGGTTTCAGCTCTGGAAACACCATATATTTT
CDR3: CASSQEDRGFSSGNTIYF

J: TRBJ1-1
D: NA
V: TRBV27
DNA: TGTGCCAGCACCGGACAGAACACTGAAGCTTTCTTT
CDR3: CASTGQNTEAFF

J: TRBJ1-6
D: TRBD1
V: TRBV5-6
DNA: TGTGCCAGCAGCCGGGACAGGGGTTACTCACCCCTCCACTTT
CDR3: CASSRDRGYSPLHF

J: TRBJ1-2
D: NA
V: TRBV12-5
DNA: TGTGCTAGTGGTTTGGTACTGCAAGTAGATGGCTACACCTTC
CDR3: CASGLVLQVDGYTF

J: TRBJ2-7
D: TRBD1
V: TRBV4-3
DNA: TGCGCCAGCAGCCAAGCCGGACAGGGGGCCTACGAGCAGTACTTC
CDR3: CASSQAGQGAYEQYF

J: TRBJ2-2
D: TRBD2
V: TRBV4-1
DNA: TGCGCCAGCAGCCCAAGCCGGGTAGCGGGGGCATCGAACACCGGGGAGCTGTTTTTT
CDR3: CASSPSRVAGASNTGELFF

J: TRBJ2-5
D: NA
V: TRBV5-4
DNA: TGTGCCAGCAGCGGATCGGGACTGGCACAAGAGACCCAGTACTTC
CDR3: CASSGSGLAQETQYF

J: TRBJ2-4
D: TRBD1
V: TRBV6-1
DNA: TGTGCCAGCAGTACAGGGGGGGCCAAAAACATTCAGTACTTC
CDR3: CASSTGGAKNIQYF

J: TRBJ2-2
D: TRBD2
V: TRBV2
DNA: TGTGCCAGCAGACCTAGCGGGGGAATCGGGGAGCTGTTTTTT
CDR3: CASRPSGGIGELFF

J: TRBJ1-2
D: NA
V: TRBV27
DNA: TGTGCCAGCAGTTTGGAGGGGTCGACTAACTATGGCTACACCTTC
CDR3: CASSLEGSTNYGYTF

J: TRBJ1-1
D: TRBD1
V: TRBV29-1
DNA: TGCAGCGTTGAAGTGACAGGGGTCGGCACTGAAGCTTTCTTT
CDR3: CSVEVTGVGTEAFF

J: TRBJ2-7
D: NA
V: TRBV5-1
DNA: TGCGCCAGCAGCTCGAGCCTACTGACGGGTCCCTTGCAGAAGCAGTACTTC
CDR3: CASSSSLLTGPLQKQYF

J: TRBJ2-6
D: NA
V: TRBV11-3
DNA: TGTGCCAGCAGCCCGAGGAAACGACAGGTGAACTCTGGGGCCAACGTCCTGACTTTC
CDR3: CASSPRKRQVNSGANVLTF

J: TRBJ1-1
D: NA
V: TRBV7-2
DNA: TGTGCCAGCAGCTTATACGCAGGGGACCACACTGAAGCTTTCTTT
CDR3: CASSLYAGDHTEAFF

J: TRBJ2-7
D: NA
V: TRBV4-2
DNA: TGTGCCAGCAGCCAACCCAACGGGGTGTACGAGCAGTACTTC
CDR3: CASSQPNGVYEQYF

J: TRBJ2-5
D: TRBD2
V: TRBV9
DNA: TGTGCCAGCAGCGTCGATACTAGCGGGGGGGTAACCCAGTACTTC
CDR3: CASSVDTSGGVTQYF

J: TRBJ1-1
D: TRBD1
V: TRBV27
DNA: TGTGCCAGCAGTTCGGCAGGGGGTACTGAAGCTTTCTTT
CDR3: CASSSAGGTEAFF

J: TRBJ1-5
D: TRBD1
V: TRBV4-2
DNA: TGTGCCAGCAGCTGGGGGACAGGGAATCAGCCCCAGCATTTT
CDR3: CASSWGTGNQPQHF

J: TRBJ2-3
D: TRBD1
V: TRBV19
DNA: TGTGCCAGTAGCCTTCTCTGGACAGGGAGGTTCACAGATACGCAGTATTTT
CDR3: CASSLLWTGRFTDTQYF

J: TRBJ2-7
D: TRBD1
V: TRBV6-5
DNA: TGTGCCAGCAGTTACTCCCCAGGGGGCTCCGTGAACGAGCAGTACTTC
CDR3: CASSYSPGGSVNEQYF

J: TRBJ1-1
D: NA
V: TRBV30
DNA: TGTGCCTGGAGTGTAGATCAACGAGCGGCTGAAGCTTTCTTT
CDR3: CAWSVDQRAAEAFF

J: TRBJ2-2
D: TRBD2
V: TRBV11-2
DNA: TGTGCCAGCAGCTTAACTAGCGTGGGCACCGGGGAGCTGTTTTTT
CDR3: CASSLTSVGTGELFF

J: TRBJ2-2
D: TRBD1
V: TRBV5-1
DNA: TGCGCCAGCAGCTTGGCAGGGGGAGTGGAGGAGCTGTTTTTT
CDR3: CASSLAGGVEELFF

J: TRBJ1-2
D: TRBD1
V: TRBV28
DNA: TGTGCCAGCAGAAACAGGGGCCCCAAACTCTATGGCTACACCTTC
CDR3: CASRNRGPKLYGYTF

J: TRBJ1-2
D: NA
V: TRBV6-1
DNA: TGTGCCAGCAGTGGTGACAGTAACTATGGCTACACCTTC
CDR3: CASSGDSNYGYTF

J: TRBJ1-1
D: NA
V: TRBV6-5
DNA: TGTGCCAGCAGTTCCGCGACAGGCCTGAACACTGAAGCTTTCTTT
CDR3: CASSSATGLNTEAFF

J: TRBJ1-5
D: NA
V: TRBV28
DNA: TGTGCCAGCATCCGGTATAGCAATCAGCCCCAGCATTTT
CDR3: CASIRYSNQPQHF

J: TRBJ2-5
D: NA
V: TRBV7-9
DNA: TGTGCCAGCAGCTACGCCGGGTCACAAGAGACCCAGTACTTC
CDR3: CASSYAGSQETQYF

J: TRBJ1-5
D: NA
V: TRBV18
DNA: TGTGCCAGCTCACAGGGGAATCAGCCCCAGCATTTT
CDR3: CASSQGNQPQHF

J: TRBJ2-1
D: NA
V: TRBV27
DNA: TGTGCCAGCAGGCAACAGGGGAGGAATGAGCAGTTCTTC
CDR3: CASRQQGRNEQFF

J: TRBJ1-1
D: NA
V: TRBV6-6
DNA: TGTGCCAGCAGTTACGGGCAGGGGCTGAACACTGAAGCTTTCTTT
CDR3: CASSYGQGLNTEAFF

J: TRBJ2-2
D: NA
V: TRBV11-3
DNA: TGTGCCAGCAGCCTGACAGACTCCTCCGGGGAGCTGTTTTTT
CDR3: CASSLTDSSGELFF

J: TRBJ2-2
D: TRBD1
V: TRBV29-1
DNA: TGCAGCGGGGGACAGGGGGTGACCGGGGAGCTGTTTTTT
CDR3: CSGGQGVTGELFF

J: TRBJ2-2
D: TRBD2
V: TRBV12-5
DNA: TGTGCTAGTGGTTTTTATATTACTAGCGGGGGGGCCCACACCGGGGAGCTGTTTTTT
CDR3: CASGFYITSGGAHTGELFF

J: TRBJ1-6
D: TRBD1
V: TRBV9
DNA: TGTGCCAGCAGCGGGGGGACAGGGCACTATAATTCACCCCTCCACTTT
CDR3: CASSGGTGHYNSPLHF

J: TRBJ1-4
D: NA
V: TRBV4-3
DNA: TGCGCCAGCAGCCAAATATCGCGGACAGAAGCAACTAATGAAAAACTGTTTTTT
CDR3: CASSQISRTEATNEKLFF

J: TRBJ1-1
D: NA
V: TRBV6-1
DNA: TGTGCCAGCAGTTTGACGGGGGGCACTGAAGCTTTCTTT
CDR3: CASSLTGGTEAFF

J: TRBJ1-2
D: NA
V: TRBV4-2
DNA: TGTGCCAGCAGCCAAGAAACCAGGATTTCCTATGGCTACACCTTC
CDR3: CASSQETRISYGYTF

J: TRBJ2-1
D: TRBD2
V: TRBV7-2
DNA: TGTGCCAGCAGCTACGCTAGCGGGACAAATGAGCAGTTCTTC
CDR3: CASSYASGTNEQFF

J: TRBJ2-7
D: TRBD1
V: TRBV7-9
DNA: TGTGCCAGCAGCTCGCCGGGACAGGGGACCTACGAGCAGTACTTC
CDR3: CASSSPGQGTYEQYF

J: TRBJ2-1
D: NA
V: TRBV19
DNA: TGTGCCAGTAGTTGGGAGGGGGAGGCTTACAATGAGCAGTTCTTC
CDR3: CASSWEGEAYNEQFF

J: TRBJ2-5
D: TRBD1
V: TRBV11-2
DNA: TGTGCCAGCAGCTTATTGGGACAGACCCAAGAGACCCAGTACTTC
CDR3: CASSLLGQTQETQYF

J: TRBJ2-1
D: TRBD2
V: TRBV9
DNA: TGTGCCAGCAGCGTAGGGGATAGGGAGGGCAATGAGCAGTTCTTC
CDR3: CASSVGDREGNEQFF

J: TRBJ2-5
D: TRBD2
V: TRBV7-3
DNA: TGTGCCAGCAGCTCTGGGGGGGGAAGAGAGACCCAGTACTTC
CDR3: CASSSGGGRETQYF

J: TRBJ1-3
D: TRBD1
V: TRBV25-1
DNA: TGTGCCAGCAGTGAAACTGACAGGGAAGGTGGAAACACCATATATTTT
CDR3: CASSETDREGGNTIYF

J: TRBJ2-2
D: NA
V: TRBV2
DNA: TGTGCCAGCAGCGGGACTTCTGCCACCGGGGAGCTGTTTTTT
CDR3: CASSGTSATGELFF

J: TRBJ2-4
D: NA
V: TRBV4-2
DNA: TGTGCCAGCAGCCAAGATCGGGGATCCGCCAAAAACATTCAGTACTTC
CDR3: CASSQDRGSAKNIQYF

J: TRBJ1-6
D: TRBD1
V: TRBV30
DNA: TGTGCCTGGAGCGGGACAGGGGACTCACCCCTCCACTTT
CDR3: CAWSGTGDSPLHF

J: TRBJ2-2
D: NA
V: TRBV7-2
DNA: TGTGCCAGCAGCTTAGCCGGGGGTCAAACCGGGGAGCTGTTTTTT
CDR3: CASSLAGGQTGELFF

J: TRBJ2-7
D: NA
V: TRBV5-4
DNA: TGTGCCAGCAGCTGGGGGCCTCAGGAATCCTACGAGCAGTACTTC
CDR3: CASSWGPQESYEQYF

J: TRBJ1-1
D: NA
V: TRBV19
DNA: TGTGCCAGTGCGTTTATCGGGCAGGGAAGGACCACTGAAGCTTTCTTT
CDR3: CASAFIGQGRTTEAFF

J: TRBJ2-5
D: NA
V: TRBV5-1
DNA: TGCGCCAGCAGCCGGGACAAGCCCTCCCAAGAGACCCAGTACTTC
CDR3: CASSRDKPSQETQYF

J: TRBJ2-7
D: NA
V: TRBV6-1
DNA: TGTGCCAGCAGTGAACTGCAGGGGTTAGTCTACGAGCAGTGCTTC
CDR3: CASSELQGLVYEQCF